This is a list of T cell receptor beta chains from one sample in a study of regulatory T cells in long-lasting Graves disease. TCRdb reprocessed the multiplex PCR reads via MiXCR and lists one record per CDR3 protein. The sample includes about 350,000 distinct CDR3 sequences, roughly 16% of them seen just once. These data are also associated with another study on T cells in Graves' hyperthyroidism and ophthalmopathy.

Sequencing used peripheral blood mononuclear cells (PBMCs), obtained at new diagnosis, from a patient treated with antithyroid drugs. The receptors originated from a woman younger than 35 with Graves disease. Each CDR3 is given without its conserved first and last residue. Fields, in order: V gene, CDR3 length, CDR3 protein.

TRBV27 13 ASTQDSGGNQPQH
TRBV9 14 ASSVVGHPSTDTQY
TRBV18 10 ASSEQGIVAF
TRBV12-3/TRBV12-4 12 ASSSGQTNQPQH
TRBV4-1 16 ASSVGRSRGRSYNEQF
TRBV4-1 13 ASSQDTSPPFEQY
TRBV24-1 13 ATSDSRDRGREQY
TRBV10-3 11 AISHGENTEAF
TRBV5-1 16 ASSLRTSGRARTGELF
TRBV9 13 ASSSGLLTNEKLF
TRBV5-8 14 ASQVLGGAVTDTQY
TRBV20-1 14 SARRGLHPMNTEAF
TRBV12-3/TRBV12-4 8 ASSLATTS
TRBV12-3/TRBV12-4 12 ASSYSGSTDTQY
TRBV6-1 12 ASSERDRSTKQY
TRBV3-1 12 ASSQGSGAAEAF
TRBV7-9 10 ASREMESPLH
TRBV12-3/TRBV12-4 10 ASSFSNYGYT
TRBV13 11 ASSFVPENIQY
TRBV20-1 10 SCAKGGDTQY
TRBV10-2 10 ASSTGGRGYT
TRBV20-1 12 SARDGTGAREAF
TRBV11-2 12 ASSNPGRSYEQY
TRBV7-6 14 ASSLVIAGVYNEQF
TRBV16 13 ASSPLGQANQPQH
TRBV20-1 11 SASFRGGGEQF
TRBV12-3/TRBV12-4 12 ASRRTEPSYEQY
TRBV10-3 11 ASTDREYSPLH
TRBV6-1 14 ASIASGSVGTGELF
TRBV6-2/TRBV6-3 14 ATLNPRAGGLNEQF
TRBV5-5 13 ASSLASGLSYEQY
TRBV15 12 ATSRDRQVKAQH
TRBV7-8 13 ASTRSEVRNQPQH
TRBV7-9 12 ASSQGIGREKLF
TRBV14 14 ASSLERGGPYNEQF
TRBV29-1 10 SAGQGLSEAF
TRBV3-1 14 ASSQEWTSRVDGYT
TRBV9 13 ASSVAVLGTDTQY
TRBV5-4 12 ASSPVSVDYGYT
TRBV6-2/TRBV6-3 13 ASSYSKGSGSPLH
TRBV5-1 12 ASSTATSAGELF
TRBV27 12 ASSLGQGGSIQY
TRBV18 16 ASSPRLAGSRTGETQY
TRBV12-3/TRBV12-4 12 ASSLTGPQETQY
TRBV10-2 12 ASSESRRNYGYT
TRBV5-8 12 ASSNQWAAETQY
TRBV6-1 13 ASSMIAAGTHEQY
TRBV30 11 AWIPRTNTEAF
TRBV11-3 12 ASSLASDYNEQF
TRBV30 12 AWSQDRGYSPLH
TRBV3-1 11 ASSQGVLVKLF
TRBV9 14 ASSVGVGQGENEQF
TRBV20-1 17 SASHGLAGEGWAKNIQY
TRBV28 16 ASSPSGTGESGANVLT
TRBV20-1 13 SARLEGAHRKGYT
TRBV5-8 13 ASSFFRGWNTEAF
TRBV24-1 14 ATSDAGGTSTDTQY
TRBV7-9 11 ASSYRGSYEQY
TRBV20-1 12 SATQGLGTDTQY